The rows below give T cell receptor beta chains drawn from one sample of a study of beta chain features in type 1 diabetes. Profiling relied on immunoSEQ multiplex PCR, and the TCRdb table lists in-frame clones only, not all of them. The sample has about 660,000 clones, roughly 13% seen once; the top ten hold approximately 0.039%. Sequenced sample: naive CD4+ T cells from blood. The receptors derive from a man between 18 and 35 years old with type 1 diabetes. Each CDR3 is given with its conserved first and last residue. The D gene is left open where the match is weak. Size values are once, few and many counts, or a class for expanded clones, and some rows have none.

NA	TRBV18	few	TRBJ2-2	CASSPPSVGGELFF	TGTGCCAGCTCACCACCTAGCGTCGGCGGGGAGCTGTTTTTT
NA	TRBV14	NA	TRBJ2-6	CASSQGYGESGANVLTF	TGTGCCAGCAGCCAAGGATACGGGGAGTCTGGGGCCAACGTCCTGACTTTC
NA	TRBV28	NA	TRBJ2-5	CASSAISWRGEETQYF	TGTGCCAGCAGTGCTATCTCCTGGAGAGGGGAAGAGACCCAGTACTTC
TRBD2	TRBV6-6	NA	TRBJ2-1	CATRAGEGNEQFF	TGTGCCACTAGAGCGGGGGAGGGGAATGAGCAGTTCTTC
TRBD1	TRBV7-3	NA	TRBJ2-5	CASSFQDRETQYF	TGTGCCAGCAGCTTCCAGGACAGGGAGACCCAGTACTTC
NA	TRBV5-1	NA	TRBJ2-4	CASSSPGENIQYF	TGCGCCAGCAGCTCCCCCGGTGAAAACATTCAGTACTTC
NA	TRBV30	few	TRBJ1-3	CAWSVLGRAVVGNTIYF	TGTGCCTGGAGTGTACTTGGCAGGGCGGTTGTCGGAAACACCATATATTTT
NA	TRBV4-3	few	TRBJ1-1	CASSQVGQFEAFF	TGCGCCAGCAGCCAAGTCGGTCAGTTTGAAGCTTTCTTT
NA	TRBV10-3	few	TRBJ2-1	CAITSDNSYNEQFF	TGTGCCATCACCTCAGACAACTCCTACAATGAGCAGTTCTTC
NA	TRBV28	once	TRBJ2-5	CASSFGGRETQYF	TGTGCCAGCAGTTTCGGGGGCAGGGAGACCCAGTACTTC
TRBD1	TRBV7-2	NA	TRBJ2-7	CASKGQGASYEQYF	TGTGCCAGTAAGGGACAGGGGGCTTCCTACGAGCAGTACTTC
NA	TRBV4-3	NA	TRBJ1-2	CASSQSQRDGYTF	TGCGCCAGCAGCCAAAGTCAACGGGATGGCTACACCTTC
NA	TRBV9	few	TRBJ1-5	CASSATGTPINQPQHF	TGTGCCAGCAGCGCTACCGGGACACCCATCAATCAGCCCCAGCATTTT
NA	TRBV30	NA	TRBJ2-5	CAWRGAWETQYF	TGTGCCTGGAGGGGGGCTTGGGAGACCCAGTACTTC
TRBD2	TRBV9	few	TRBJ2-2	CASSPPRRGITGELFF	TGTGCCAGCAGCCCCCCTCGGCGGGGGATCACCGGGGAGCTGTTTTTT
NA	TRBV5-6	few	TRBJ2-1	CASSYGWMAYNEQFF	TGTGCCAGCAGCTATGGGTGGATGGCCTACAATGAGCAGTTCTTC
TRBD1	TRBV29-1	few	TRBJ2-1	CSASFRDRDNEQFF	TGCAGCGCCAGCTTCCGGGACAGGGACAATGAGCAGTTCTTC
TRBD2	TRBV7-8	NA	TRBJ2-3	CASSRRSSGGPDTQYF	TGTGCCAGCAGCCGGAGAAGTAGCGGGGGTCCCGACACGCAGTATTTT
NA	TRBV25-1	few	TRBJ1-1	CASSKNTEAFF	TGTGCCAGCTCAAAGAACACTGAAGCTTTCTTT
NA	TRBV7-9	NA	TRBJ2-3	CASSSIPGTSTDTQYF	TGTGCCAGCAGCTCGATTCCCGGGACTTCCACAGATACGCAGTATTTT
NA	TRBV28	NA	TRBJ2-1	CASSLIDRNNEQFF	TGTGCCAGCAGTCTTATTGACAGGAACAATGAGCAGTTCTTC
TRBD1	TRBV9	NA	TRBJ2-2	CASSVVPGQGSPGELFF	TGTGCCAGCAGCGTAGTCCCGGGACAGGGATCTCCCGGGGAGCTGTTTTTT
TRBD1	TRBV7-9	few	TRBJ2-7	CASSRQGSSYEQYF	TGTGCCAGCAGCAGACAGGGCTCAAGCTACGAGCAGTACTTC
NA	TRBV5-6	few	TRBJ2-5	CASSLGVRETQYF	TGTGCCAGCAGCTTGGGGGTCCGGGAGACCCAGTACTTC
NA	TRBV5-3	NA	TRBJ1-1	CARSLRRNTEAFF	TGTGCCAGAAGCTTGCGGAGGAACACTGAAGCTTTCTTT
NA	TRBV6-6	few	TRBJ2-1	CASSYRPAASNEQFF	TGTGCCAGCAGTTACCGCCCAGCGGCAAGCAATGAGCAGTTCTTC
TRBD2	TRBV30	NA	TRBJ2-3	CAWSAFRLAGGRDTQYF	TGTGCCTGGAGTGCCTTTAGGCTAGCGGGAGGGCGGGATACGCAGTATTTT
NA	TRBV4-3	few	TRBJ2-4	CASSQDRNKNIQYF	TGCGCCAGCAGCCAGGACAGAAACAAAAACATTCAGTACTTC
TRBD2	TRBV7-2	few	TRBJ2-7	CASIYSGGPYEQYF	TGTGCCAGCATCTATAGCGGGGGGCCCTACGAGCAGTACTTC
NA	TRBV7-9	few	TRBJ1-2	CASSLVGSPYGYTF	TGTGCCAGCAGCTTAGTAGGGTCCCCCTATGGCTACACCTTC
NA	TRBV7-2	few	TRBJ2-1	CASSLLRDNEQFF	TGTGCCAGCAGCTTACTCAGGGACAATGAGCAGTTCTTC
NA	TRBV2	few	TRBJ1-2	CASTPSGANYGYTF	TGTGCCAGCACCCCGAGTGGGGCGAACTATGGCTACACCTTC
NA	TRBV11-2	NA	TRBJ2-5	CASSRGEAYQETQYF	TGTGCCAGCAGCCGGGGAGAGGCATACCAAGAGACCCAGTACTTC
NA	TRBV13	NA	TRBJ1-1	CASSGGATSEAFF	TGTGCCAGCAGCGGGGGTGCAACATCTGAAGCTTTCTTT
TRBD1	TRBV5-4	NA	TRBJ1-2	CASSRDSNYGYTF	TGTGCCAGCAGCCGGGACAGCAACTATGGCTACACCTTC
TRBD2	TRBV6-5	NA	TRBJ2-7	CASRSSGSVDEQYF	TGTGCCAGCAGATCTAGCGGGAGCGTAGACGAGCAGTACTTC
TRBD1	TRBV9	few	TRBJ1-1	CASSGKQGRVMNTEAFF	TGTGCCAGCAGCGGAAAACAGGGGCGGGTGATGAACACTGAAGCTTTCTTT
TRBD1	TRBV30	NA	TRBJ2-3	CAWSFQGAGDTQYF	TGTGCCTGGAGTTTTCAGGGGGCCGGAGATACGCAGTATTTT
NA	TRBV27	NA	TRBJ1-2	CASSVTVTGGYTF	TGTGCCAGCAGCGTGACCGTAACCGGTGGCTACACCTTC
NA	TRBV6-5	NA	TRBJ2-2	CASSWRNTGELFF	TGTGCCAGCAGTTGGAGGAACACCGGGGAGCTGTTTTTT